Each of the 26 T cell receptor beta chains below was sequenced from the same sample in a study of T cell responses to AZD1222 COVID-19 vaccine. Clones were read by immunoSEQ multiplex PCR, and TCRdb kept only the in-frame ones, dropping some. The data show roughly 70,000 clones, approximately 85% seen once. Sequencing used peripheral blood, obtained on day 0 of AZD1222 vaccination. Every receptor here comes from an adult in good health.

The chain joins TRBV10-3 to TRBJ2-2, with D unresolved. V was trimmed by 6 bases and J by 5 bases, leaving 10 bases between them. CDR3 length: 13 amino acids. CDR1 is ENHRY and CDR2 is SYGVKD in the germline V gene. DNA of the CDR3: TGTGCCATCAGCCGGACGGATACCGGGGAGCTGTTTTTT. This encodes CAISRTDTGELFF.

This sequence joins TRBV15 and TRBJ2-1; D may be TRBD2 (6 bases). The CDR3 contains 13 residues. V was trimmed by 5 bases and J by 9 bases, leaving 14 bases between them. Germline V lookup: CDR1 LNHNV, CDR2 YYDKDF (reference sequence). In DNA, the CDR3 is TGTGCCACCAGCCCGCCGGGGGATGCTGAGCAGTTCTTC. Protein product: CATSPPGDAEQFF.

This clone appeared a few times. This sequence joins TRBV7-9 and TRBJ1-1; 8 nucleotides agree with TRBD1. Germline CDR1 is SEHNR and CDR2 is FQNEAQ (reference sequence). This CDR3 spans 16 amino acids. Trimming at V came to 1 base and at J to 3 bases, leaving 7 bases not matched to a gene. In DNA, the CDR3 is TGTGCCAGCAGCTTAGGAGCAGGGGGCACGGACACTGAAGCTTTCTTT. Translating gives CASSLGAGGTDTEAFF. Combining the CDR3 with reference TRBV7-9 and TRBJ1-1 gives the whole variable domain DTGVSQNPRHKITKRGQNVTFRCDPISEHNRLYWYRQTLGQGPEFLTYFQNEAQLEKSRLLSDRFSAERPKGSFSTLEIQRTEQGDSAMYLCASSLGAGGTDTEAFFGQGTRLTVV.

The chain is built from TRBV9 and TRBJ1-3; the match to TRBD1 covers 8 bases. This CDR3 is built from 18 residues. Germline assignment: CDR1 SGDLS and CDR2 YYNGEE. J lost 3 bases, V lost 3 bases, and 14 bases had no gene match. The CDR3 DNA follows: TGTGCCAGCAGCGACGACAGGACAGGGACTTTCCTTGGAAACACCATATATTTT. Encoded protein: CASSDDRTGTFLGNTIYF.

CDR3 region: CASSLVGGAAANYGYTF. The CDR3 DNA sequence: TGTGCCAGCAGCTTAGTCGGAGGGGCGGCCGCTAACTATGGCTACACCTTC. The V gene is TRBV7-9, the J gene TRBJ1-2, with D maybe TRBD1 (5 bases). The germline CDR1 and CDR2 sequences are SEHNR and FQNEAQ (reference sequence). This CDR3 is built from 17 residues. V was pared by 1 base and J by 0 bases, with 15 bases between.

This chain joins TRBV30 and TRBJ2-2; D possibly uses TRBD1 or TRBD2 (6 bases each). CDR1 is GTSNPN and CDR2 is SVGIG in the germline V gene (reference sequence). The CDR3 is 12 residues long. Trimming pared 4 bases from V and 7 bases from J, leaving 10 bases between. The CDR3 sequence: CAWTGGFGELFF. The CDR3 coding sequence is TGTGCCTGGACCGGGGGCTTCGGGGAGCTGTTTTTT.

V and J are TRBV3-1 (or the pseudogene TRBV3-2) and TRBJ1-1; no clear D. V lost 0 bases and J lost 1, with 15 bases in between. The CDR3 spans 17 residues. Per germline, CDR1 LGHDT and CDR2 YNNKEL (reference sequence). The DNA of the CDR3 is TGTGCCAGCAGCCAAGATTTTGACCCCGGGAGGAACACTGAAGCTTTCTTT. It translates to CASSQDFDPGRNTEAFF.

This clone was observed once. The chain is built from TRBV6-4 and TRBJ2-5; 9 bases are shared with TRBD2. CDR3 length equals 16 residues. V was pared by 5 bases and J by 5 bases, with 12 bases of the junction left unmatched. Germline assignment: CDR1 MRHNA and CDR2 SNTAGT. CDR3 in amino acids: CASSSGGSGGPETQYF. The CDR3 DNA follows: TGTGCCAGCAGTTCCGGGGGCAGCGGGGGGCCGGAGACCCAGTACTTC.

This sequence joins TRBV5-1 and TRBJ1-4; D not certain. CDR1 and CDR2 from the germline V gene are SGHRS and YFSETQ. The V and J ends lost 2 bases and 4 bases respectively, with 9 bases between them. The CDR3 length is 14 residues. The CDR3 DNA is TGCGCCAGCAGCTTCGGTGCTTTTAATGAAAAACTGTTTTTT. Translating it yields CASSFGAFNEKLFF.

The chain couples TRBV5-8 to TRBJ2-7; weak D call: TRBD1 (6 bases). The CDR3 totals 14 residues. V was shortened by 4 bases and J by 3 bases, with 14 bases between the two germline ends. Germline CDR1 SGHTS, CDR2 YDEGEE. The CDR3 here is CASSEPPGVYEQYF. The CDR3 DNA is TGTGCCAGCAGCGAGCCCCCAGGGGTCTACGAGCAGTACTTC.

V and J are TRBV20-1 and TRBJ2-5, with 8 bases identical to TRBD1. Germline loops: CDR1 DFQATT, CDR2 SNEGSKA (reference sequence). This CDR3 spans 15 amino acids. The ends lost 3 bases at V and 2 bases at J; junction bases unmatched: 8. CDR3 protein: CSASGAGGGQETQYF. The CDR3 DNA sequence: TGCAGTGCTAGTGGGGCAGGGGGCGGGCAAGAGACCCAGTACTTC.

Notes on this clone: The identical CDR3 is also encoded by other nucleotide sequences in the sample. The gene calls are TRBV13 and TRBJ1-5; D call uncertain. The CDR3 length is 14 residues. V was clipped by 3 bases and J by 1 base, with 7 bases between them. Per the germline V gene, CDR1 is PRHDT and CDR2 is FYEKMQ (reference sequence). The CDR3, as DNA: TGTGCCAGCAGCTTTGGCAGAAGCAATCAGCCCCAGCATTTT. Its protein product is CASSFGRSNQPQHF.

CDR3 residues: CASSYSPGGNTIYF. The CDR3 nucleotides read TGTGCCAGCAGTTACTCGCCTGGTGGAAACACCATATATTTT. The rearrangement joins TRBV6-5 to TRBJ1-3, with unresolved D. This CDR3 is built from 14 residues. Germline V gene lookup returns CDR1 MNHEY and CDR2 SVGAGI. Trimming stripped 0 bases from V and 3 bases from J, with 6 bases between.

The chain is built from TRBV7-2 and TRBJ1-1, with TRBD1 as a possible D gene (6 bases). Trimming took 3 bases from V and 4 from J, leaving 12 bases between them. This CDR3 spans 14 amino acids. Germline-derived CDR1 and CDR2 are SGHTA and FQGNSA. The CDR3 DNA follows: TGTGCCAGCAGCTTGGACGGAGGGGGCACTGAAGCTTTCTTT. It is translated as CASSLDGGGTEAFF.

The chain recombines TRBV11-3 with TRBJ2-2; the D gene is possibly TRBD2 (6 bases). Germline V CDR1 and CDR2: SGHNT, YENEEA. Trimming removed 7 bases from V and 3 bases from J, with 9 bases in between. The CDR3 is 13 residues long. CDR3 sequence (DNA): TGTGCCAGCACCCCGGGGGACACCGGGGAGCTGTTTTTT. Its translation: CASTPGDTGELFF.

The chain is built from TRBV12-3 or TRBV12-4 and TRBJ2-1; D not certain. Trimming cost V 3 bases and J 9 bases, with 9 bases left between them. The CDR3 covers 12 residues. CDR3 region: CASSFRLVEQFF. The CDR3 region has the DNA TGTGCCAGCAGTTTTCGTCTAGTTGAGCAGTTCTTC.

The chain carries TRBV19 and TRBJ2-2; TRBD1 matches at 9 bases. There are 16 residues in the CDR3. V dropped 4 bases and J dropped 2; count of bases not matched to a gene: 5. Germline V lookup: CDR1 LNHDA, CDR2 SQIVND (reference sequence). CDR3 DNA sequence: TGTGCCAGTAGTAGGAGGACAGGGGACAACACCGGGGAGCTGTTTTTT. Its protein is CASSRRTGDNTGELFF.

This clone has a handful of counts. The chain carries TRBV5-6 and TRBJ2-2; TRBD2 matches 7 bases. Trimming removed 1 base from V and 8 bases from J; junction bases left unmatched: 8. The CDR3 covers 15 residues. Germline CDR1 SGHDT, CDR2 YYEEEE. In DNA form, the CDR3 reads TGTGCCAGCAGCTTGCCGGGGGGATCTGCTGGGGAGCTGTTTTTT. It is translated as CASSLPGGSAGELFF.

The rearrangement joins TRBV4-3 to TRBJ2-3; no clear D gene. The ends were cut back, 4 bases at V and 2 bases at J, with 13 bases in the middle. The length of the CDR3 is 15 residues. Germline lookup yields CDR1 LGHNA and CDR2 YSLEER. CDR3 loop: CASSPSGATTDTQYF. DNA of the CDR3: TGCGCCAGCAGCCCCTCAGGAGCGACCACAGATACGCAGTATTTT.

The chain carries TRBV7-2 and TRBJ2-1; TRBD2 matches 9 bases. This CDR3 contains 14 residues. The J segment lost 2 bases and the V segment lost 5 bases, leaving 1 base of the junction unmatched. The germline V gene has CDR1 SGHTA and CDR2 FQGNSA. CDR3 sequence: CASSRGGAYNEQFF. Here the CDR3 DNA reads TGTGCCAGCAGCCGCGGGGGGGCCTACAATGAGCAGTTCTTC.

The chain carries TRBV10-1 and TRBJ2-7, with D possibly TRBD1 on 6 matching bases. The CDR3 is 13 amino acids. The germline gives CDR1 WNHNN, CDR2 SYGVQD (reference sequence). Trimming left V 10 bases short and J 2 bases short, with 15 bases between. In DNA form, the CDR3 reads TGCGCCAAAAAGGGGGTGTATACCTACGAGCAGTACTTC. Its protein is CAKKGVYTYEQYF.

The chain combines TRBV11-2 with TRBJ2-7; no firm D call. Between the trimmed V and J ends, which lost 1 base and 6 bases, there was a span of 10 bases. The CDR3 runs 13 residues. Germline values: CDR1 SGHAT, CDR2 FQNNGV. CDR3 in amino acids: CASSLGALIEQYF. Here the CDR3 DNA reads TGTGCCAGCAGCTTAGGGGCCCTGATCGAGCAGTACTTC.

The rearrangement joins TRBV6-2 or TRBV6-3 to TRBJ1-5; D gene ambiguous. The germline V gene encodes CDR1 MNHEY and CDR2 SVGEGT. V shed 5 bases and J shed 2 bases, with 16 bases lying between them. The CDR3 consists of 16 residues. CDR3 sequence reads: CASSAPRPGGNQPQHF. CDR3 bases: TGTGCCAGCAGTGCGCCTAGACCTGGAGGCAATCAGCCCCAGCATTTT.

V and J are TRBV28 and TRBJ1-4; maybe TRBD1 (6 bases). The germline V gene encodes CDR1 MDHEN and CDR2 SYDVKM. The CDR3 is 17 amino acids. V was clipped by 4 bases and J by 7 bases, with 22 bases between them. In nucleotides, the CDR3 is TGTGCCAGCAGTTACCCCCCGTACAGGGCCGGAGGTGAAAAACTGTTTTTT. Encoded protein: CASSYPPYRAGGEKLFF.

The J gene is TRBJ1-1, the V gene TRBV9; tentative D call: TRBD1 (5 bases). The V gene's germline CDR1 is SGDLS and CDR2 YYNGEE. This CDR3 spans 14 amino acids. V was shortened by 0 bases and J by 7 bases, with 13 bases between the two germline ends. The CDR3 protein is CASSVGPSGLEAFF. The CDR3 coding sequence is TGTGCCAGCAGCGTAGGCCCCTCGGGACTTGAAGCTTTCTTT.

This sequence joins TRBV18 and TRBJ1-2; 7 nucleotides line up with TRBD1. Germline V gene lookup returns CDR1 KGHSH and CDR2 LQKENI. V lost 3 bases, J lost 5 bases, and 3 bases stayed unmatched. This CDR3 spans 13 amino acids. For the CDR3, the DNA is TGTGCCAGCTCACCGGGACAGTTGTATGGCTACACCTTC. Protein: CASSPGQLYGYTF.